This entry concerns a single TCR beta chain. Its target is not known. Germline V CDR1 and CDR2: LGHDT, YNNKEL (reference sequence). CDR3 size: 14 residues. This sample is drawn from a study of blood T cells in healthy people across ages. On the study more broadly: The capture of about one barcoded beta molecule per two T cells was achieved by template switching.

A second PCR, run for about 6 to 11 cycles, used a sample-barcoded 5' primer plus a J-beta primer mix. TCRdb reprocessed the 5' RACE reads via MiXCR and lists one record per CDR3 protein. The sample includes about 1.8 million distinct CDR3 sequences, around 50% of them seen just once. Study observations and caveats: Naive CD4+ cells and diversity were both higher in long-lived donors than in aged donors. Diversity of TCR beta per million T cells declined in a roughly linear way with age.

The TCR originated in a middle-aged woman in good health. Sequencing was performed on blood. The genes are TRBV3-1 and TRBJ2-5; 10 nucleotides line up with TRBD2. The J call may be mistaken, given a closer DNA end match to TRBJ2-7. The CDR3 sequence: CASSLPSGGGEQYF. The CDR3 DNA reads as TGTGCCAGCAGCCTTCCTAGCGGGGGAGGCGAGCAGTACTTC.